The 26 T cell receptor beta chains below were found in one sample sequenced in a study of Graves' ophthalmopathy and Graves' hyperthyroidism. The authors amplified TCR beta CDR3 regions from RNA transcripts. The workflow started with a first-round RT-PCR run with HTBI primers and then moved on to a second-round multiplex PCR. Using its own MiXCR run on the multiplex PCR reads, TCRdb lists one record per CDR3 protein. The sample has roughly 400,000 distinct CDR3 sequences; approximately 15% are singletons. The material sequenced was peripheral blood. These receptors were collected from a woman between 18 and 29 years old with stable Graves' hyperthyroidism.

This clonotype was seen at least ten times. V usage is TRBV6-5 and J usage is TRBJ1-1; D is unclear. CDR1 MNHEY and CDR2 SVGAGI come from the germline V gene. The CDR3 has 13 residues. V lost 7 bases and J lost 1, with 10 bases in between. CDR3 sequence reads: CASKFRGNTEAFF. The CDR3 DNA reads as TGTGCCAGCAAATTCCGGGGGAACACTGAAGCTTTCTTT.

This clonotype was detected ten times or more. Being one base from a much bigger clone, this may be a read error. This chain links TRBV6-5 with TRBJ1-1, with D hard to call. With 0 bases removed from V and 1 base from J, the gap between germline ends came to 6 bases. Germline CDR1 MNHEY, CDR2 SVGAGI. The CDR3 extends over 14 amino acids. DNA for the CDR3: TGTGCCAGCAGTTACTCGGTGGGGAACACTGAAGCTTTCTTT. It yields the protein CASSYSVGNTEAFF.

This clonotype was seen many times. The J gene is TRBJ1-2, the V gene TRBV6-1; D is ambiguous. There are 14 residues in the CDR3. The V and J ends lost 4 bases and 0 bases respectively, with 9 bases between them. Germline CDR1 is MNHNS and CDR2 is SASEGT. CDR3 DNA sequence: TGTGCCAGCAGTGTAAATACAGCTAACTATGGCTACACCTTC. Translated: CASSVNTANYGYTF.

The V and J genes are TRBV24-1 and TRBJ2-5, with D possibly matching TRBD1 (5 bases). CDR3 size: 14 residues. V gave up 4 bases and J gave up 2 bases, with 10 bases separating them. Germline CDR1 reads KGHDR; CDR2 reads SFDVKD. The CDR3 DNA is TGTGCCACCAGTGAACCCAGGGCGCAAGAGACCCAGTACTTC. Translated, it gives CATSEPRAQETQYF.

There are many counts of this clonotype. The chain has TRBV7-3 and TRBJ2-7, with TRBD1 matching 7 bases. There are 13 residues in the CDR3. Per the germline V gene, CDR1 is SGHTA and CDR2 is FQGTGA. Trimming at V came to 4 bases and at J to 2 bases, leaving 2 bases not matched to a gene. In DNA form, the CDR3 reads TGTGCCAGCAGCTGGGACAGTCCCTACGAGCAGTACTTC. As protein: CASSWDSPYEQYF.

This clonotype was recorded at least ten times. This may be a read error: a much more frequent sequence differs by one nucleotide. The CDR3 DNA sequence: TGTGCCAACAGTGAAGAGAGACTACAAGAGACCCAGTACTTC. This gives the protein CANSEERLQETQYF. The chain joins TRBV6-4 to TRBJ2-5, with D possibly matching TRBD2 (5 bases). The CDR3 runs to 14 residues. CDR1 MRHNA and CDR2 SNTAGT come from the germline V gene.

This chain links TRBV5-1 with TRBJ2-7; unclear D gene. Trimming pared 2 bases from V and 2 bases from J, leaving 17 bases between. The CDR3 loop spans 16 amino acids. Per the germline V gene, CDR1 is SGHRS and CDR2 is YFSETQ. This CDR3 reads CASSFSEHTNTYEQYF. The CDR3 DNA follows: TGCGCCAGCAGCTTTTCCGAGCACACGAACACCTACGAGCAGTACTTC.

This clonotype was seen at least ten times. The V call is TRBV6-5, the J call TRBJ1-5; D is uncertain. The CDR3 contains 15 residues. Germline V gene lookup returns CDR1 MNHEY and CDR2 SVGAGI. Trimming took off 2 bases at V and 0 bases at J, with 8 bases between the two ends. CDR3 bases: TGTGCCAGCAGTTACGAACAATATAGCAATCAGCCCCAGCATTTT. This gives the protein CASSYEQYSNQPQHF.

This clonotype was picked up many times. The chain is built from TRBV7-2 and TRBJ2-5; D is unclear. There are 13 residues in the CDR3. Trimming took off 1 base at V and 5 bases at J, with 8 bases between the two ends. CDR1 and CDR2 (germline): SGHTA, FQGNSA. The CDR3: CASSLGVIETQYF. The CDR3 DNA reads TGTGCCAGCAGCTTAGGGGTAATCGAGACCCAGTACTTC.

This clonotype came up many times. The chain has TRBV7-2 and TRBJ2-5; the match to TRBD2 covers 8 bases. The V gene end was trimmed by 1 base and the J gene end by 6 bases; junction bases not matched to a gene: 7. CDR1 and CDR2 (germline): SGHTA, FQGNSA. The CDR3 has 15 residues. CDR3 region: CASSLGGSGGKTQYF. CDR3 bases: TGTGCCAGCAGCTTAGGGGGATCGGGGGGGAAGACCCAGTACTTC.

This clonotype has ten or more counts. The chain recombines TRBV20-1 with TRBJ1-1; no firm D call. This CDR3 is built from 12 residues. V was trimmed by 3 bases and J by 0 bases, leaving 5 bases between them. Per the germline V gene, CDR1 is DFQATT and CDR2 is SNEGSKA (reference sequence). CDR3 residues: CSARVLNTEAFF. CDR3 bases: TGCAGTGCTAGGGTGCTGAACACTGAAGCTTTCTTT.

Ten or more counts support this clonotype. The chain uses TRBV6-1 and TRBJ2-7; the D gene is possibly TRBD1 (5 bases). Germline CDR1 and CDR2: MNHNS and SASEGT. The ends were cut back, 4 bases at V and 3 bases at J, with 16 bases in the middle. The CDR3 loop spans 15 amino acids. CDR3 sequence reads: CASSAWTRIYYEQYF. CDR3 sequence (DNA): TGTGCCAGCAGTGCCTGGACACGTATATACTACGAGCAGTACTTC.

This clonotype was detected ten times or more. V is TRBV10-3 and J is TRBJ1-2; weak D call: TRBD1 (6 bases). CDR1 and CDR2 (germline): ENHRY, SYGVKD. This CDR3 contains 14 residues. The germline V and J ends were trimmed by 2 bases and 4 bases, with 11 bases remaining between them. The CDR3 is CAISERDTAYGYTF. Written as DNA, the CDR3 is TGTGCCATCAGTGAGCGGGACACAGCCTATGGCTACACCTTC.

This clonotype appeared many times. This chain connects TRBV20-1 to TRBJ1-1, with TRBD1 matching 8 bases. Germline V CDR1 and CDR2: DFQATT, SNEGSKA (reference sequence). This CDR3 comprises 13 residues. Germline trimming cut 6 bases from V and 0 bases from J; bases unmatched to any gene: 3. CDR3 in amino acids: CSAEGQVNTEAFF. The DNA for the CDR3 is TGCAGTGCCGAGGGACAGGTGAACACTGAAGCTTTCTTT.

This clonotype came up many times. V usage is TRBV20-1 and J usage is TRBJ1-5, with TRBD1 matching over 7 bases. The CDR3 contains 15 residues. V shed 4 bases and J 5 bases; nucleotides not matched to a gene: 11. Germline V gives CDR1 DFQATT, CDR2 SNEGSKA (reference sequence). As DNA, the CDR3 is TGCAGTGCTACCCGCAGGGGGGCAGGAGATCAGCCCCAGCATTTT. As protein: CSATRRGAGDQPQHF.

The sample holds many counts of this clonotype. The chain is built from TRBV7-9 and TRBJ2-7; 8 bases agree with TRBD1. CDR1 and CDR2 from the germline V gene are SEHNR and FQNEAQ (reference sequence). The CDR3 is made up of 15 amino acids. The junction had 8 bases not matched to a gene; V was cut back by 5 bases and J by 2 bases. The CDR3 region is CASSPSGGAPYEQYF. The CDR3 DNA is TGTGCCAGCAGCCCTTCAGGGGGCGCTCCCTACGAGCAGTACTTC.

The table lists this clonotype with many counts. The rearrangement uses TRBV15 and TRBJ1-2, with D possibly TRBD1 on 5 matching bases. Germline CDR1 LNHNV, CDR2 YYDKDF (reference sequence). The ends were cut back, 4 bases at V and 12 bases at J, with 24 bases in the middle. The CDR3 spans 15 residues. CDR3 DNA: TGTGCCACCAGCACTTCTAGACAGCCAACTCGGGAGAACACCTTC. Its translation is CATSTSRQPTRENTF.

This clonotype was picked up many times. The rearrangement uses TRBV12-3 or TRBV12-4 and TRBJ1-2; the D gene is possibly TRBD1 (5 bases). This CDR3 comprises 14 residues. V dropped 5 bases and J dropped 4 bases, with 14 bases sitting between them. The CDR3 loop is CASSPVGGGYGYTF. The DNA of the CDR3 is TGTGCCAGCAGTCCCGTGGGGGGGGGCTATGGCTACACCTTC.

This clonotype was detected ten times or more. For the CDR3, the DNA is TGCAGTGCTAGCGGGGGGCGAATCCAAGAGACCCAGTACTTC. This sequence encodes CSASGGRIQETQYF. The J gene is TRBJ2-5, the V gene TRBV20-1; possible D gene TRBD2, 7 bases. This CDR3 is 14 amino acids long. CDR1 and CDR2 from the germline V gene are DFQATT and SNEGSKA (reference sequence). Trimming left V 3 bases short and J 1 base short, with 12 bases between.

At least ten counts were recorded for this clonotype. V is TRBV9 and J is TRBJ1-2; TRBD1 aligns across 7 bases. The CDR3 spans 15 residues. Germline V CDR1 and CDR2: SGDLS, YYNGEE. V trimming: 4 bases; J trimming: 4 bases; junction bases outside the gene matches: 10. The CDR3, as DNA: TGTGCCAGCAGCACCACTACCGGGACAGTCTATGGCTACACCTTC. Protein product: CASSTTTGTVYGYTF.

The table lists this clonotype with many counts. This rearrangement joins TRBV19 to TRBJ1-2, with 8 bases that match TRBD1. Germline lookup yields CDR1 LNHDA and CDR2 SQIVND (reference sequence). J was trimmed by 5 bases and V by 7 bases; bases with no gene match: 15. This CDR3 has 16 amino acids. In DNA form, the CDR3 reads TGTGCCAGTACCCCACGCCCGCCCGGACAGGGATATGGCTACACCTTC. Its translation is CASTPRPPGQGYGYTF.

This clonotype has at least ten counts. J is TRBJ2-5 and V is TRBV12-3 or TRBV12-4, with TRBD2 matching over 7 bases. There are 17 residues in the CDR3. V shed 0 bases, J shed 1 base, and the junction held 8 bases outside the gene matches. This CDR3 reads CASSLALGGIRQETQYF. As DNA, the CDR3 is TGTGCCAGCAGTTTAGCGTTGGGGGGGATACGCCAAGAGACCCAGTACTTC.

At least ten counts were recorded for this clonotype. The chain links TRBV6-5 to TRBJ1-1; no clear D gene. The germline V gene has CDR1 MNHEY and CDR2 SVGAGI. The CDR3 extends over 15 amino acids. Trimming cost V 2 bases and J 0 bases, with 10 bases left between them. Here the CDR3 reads CASSYDSYMNTEAFF. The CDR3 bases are TGTGCCAGCAGTTACGATAGCTACATGAACACTGAAGCTTTCTTT.

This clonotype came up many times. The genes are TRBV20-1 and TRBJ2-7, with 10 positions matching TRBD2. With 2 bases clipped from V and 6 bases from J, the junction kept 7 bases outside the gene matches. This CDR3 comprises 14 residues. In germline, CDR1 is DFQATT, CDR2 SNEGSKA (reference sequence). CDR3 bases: TGCAGTGCTAGACCGGGACTAGCGTTGGGCGAGCAGTACTTC. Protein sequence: CSARPGLALGEQYF.

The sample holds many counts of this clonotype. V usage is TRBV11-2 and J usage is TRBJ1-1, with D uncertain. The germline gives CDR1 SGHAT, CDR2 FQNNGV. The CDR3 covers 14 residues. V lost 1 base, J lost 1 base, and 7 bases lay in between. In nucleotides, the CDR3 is TGTGCCAGCAGCTTAGTGTGGAAGAACACTGAAGCTTTCTTT. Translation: CASSLVWKNTEAFF. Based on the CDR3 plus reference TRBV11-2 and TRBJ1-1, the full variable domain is EAGVAQSPRYKIIEKRQSVAFWCNPISGHATLYWYQQILGQGPKLLIQFQNNGVVDDSQLPKDRFSAERLKGVDSTLKIQPAKLEDSAVYLCASSLVWKNTEAFFGQGTRLTVV.

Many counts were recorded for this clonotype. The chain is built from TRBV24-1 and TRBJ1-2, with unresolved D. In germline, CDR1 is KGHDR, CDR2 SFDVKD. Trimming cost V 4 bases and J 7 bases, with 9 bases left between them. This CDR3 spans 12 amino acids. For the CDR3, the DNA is TGTGCCACCAGTGACCCTGCTCTTGGCTACACCTTC. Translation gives CATSDPALGYTF.